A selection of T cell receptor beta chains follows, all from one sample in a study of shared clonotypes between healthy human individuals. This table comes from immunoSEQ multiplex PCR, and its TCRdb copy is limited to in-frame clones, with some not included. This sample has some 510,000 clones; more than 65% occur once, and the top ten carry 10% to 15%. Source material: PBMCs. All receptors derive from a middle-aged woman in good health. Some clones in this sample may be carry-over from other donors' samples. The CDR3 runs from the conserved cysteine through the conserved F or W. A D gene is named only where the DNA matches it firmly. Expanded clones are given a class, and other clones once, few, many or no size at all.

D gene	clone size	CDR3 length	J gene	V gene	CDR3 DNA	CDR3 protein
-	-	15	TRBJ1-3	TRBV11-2	TGTGCCAGCAGCTTAGACGGGGGGCGCATAAACACCATATATTTT	CASSLDGGRINTIYF
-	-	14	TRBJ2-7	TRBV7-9	TGTGCCAGCAGCACCCCTGGACTACCCGTGGAGCAGTACTTC	CASSTPGLPVEQYF
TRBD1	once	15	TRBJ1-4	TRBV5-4	TGTGCCAGCAACTCCCGACCAGGGGGCATGGAAAAACTGTTTTTC	CASNSRPGGMEKLFF
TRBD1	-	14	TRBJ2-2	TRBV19	TGTGCCAGTAGGGGACAGGGGGGACCCGGGGAGCTGTTTTTT	CASRGQGGPGELFF
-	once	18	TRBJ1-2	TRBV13	TGTGCCAGCAGCCCGGCGGACAGTTCAGAGGGGACTAACTATGGCTACACCTTC	CASSPADSSEGTNYGYTF
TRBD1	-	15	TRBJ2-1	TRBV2	TGTGCCAGCAGTAAGGTCAGGGGCTCAGGGGGTGAGCAGTTCTTC	CASSKVRGSGGEQFF
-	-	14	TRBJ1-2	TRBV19	TGTGCCAGTACTCTGGGAGGGGGGACCTTTGGCTACACCTTC	CASTLGGGTFGYTF
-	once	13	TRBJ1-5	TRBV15	TGTGCCACCAGCAGAGATTTCCGGCAGCCCCAGCATTTT	CATSRDFRQPQHF
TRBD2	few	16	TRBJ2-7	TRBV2	TGTGCCAGCAGCCCCGGGACTAGCGGGAGGGGCTACGAGCAGTACTTC	CASSPGTSGRGYEQYF
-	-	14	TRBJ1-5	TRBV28	TGTGCCAGCAGAGGGCCGGAGACCAATCAGCCCCAGCATTTT	CASRGPETNQPQHF
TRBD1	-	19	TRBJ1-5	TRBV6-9	TGTGCCAGCAGTCCTACTTCTCCTCGAGGACAGGGATGCAATCAGCCCCAGCATTTT	CASSPTSPRGQGCNQPQHF
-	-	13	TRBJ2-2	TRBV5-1	TGCGCCAGCAGCTTGGGACAGTACGGGGAGCTGTTTTTT	CASSLGQYGELFF
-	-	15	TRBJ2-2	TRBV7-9	TGTGCCAGCAGCTTAGACGGACTGAGAAGCCGGGAGCTGTTTTTT	CASSLDGLRSRELFF
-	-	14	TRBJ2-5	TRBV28	TGTGCCAGCAGTGCGCCGGGACAACAAGAGACCCAGTACTTC	CASSAPGQQETQYF
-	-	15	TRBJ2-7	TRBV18	TGTGCCAGCTCCCCGGACGGGCGTTACTCCTACGAGCAGTACTTC	CASSPDGRYSYEQYF
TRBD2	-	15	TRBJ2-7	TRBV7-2	TGTGCCAGCAGCTTACTAGCGGGAGGCTCCTACGAGCAGTACTTC	CASSLLAGGSYEQYF
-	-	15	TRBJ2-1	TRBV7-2	TGTGCCAGCAGAATTAGCGCCAGCTCCTACAATGAGCAGTTCTTC	CASRISASSYNEQFF
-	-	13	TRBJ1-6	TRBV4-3	TGCGCCAGCTCGAGGGATTATAATTCACCCCTCCACTTT	CASSRDYNSPLHF
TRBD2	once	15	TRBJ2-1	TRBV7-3	TGTGCCAGCAGCTTAAGCCTAGCGGGAGGTGATGAGCAGTTCTTC	CASSLSLAGGDEQFF
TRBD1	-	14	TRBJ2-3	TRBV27	TGTGCCAGCAGTTTAGGGCAGGGGGCGGATACGCAGTATTTT	CASSLGQGADTQYF
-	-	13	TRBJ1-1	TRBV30	TGTGCCTGGAGTGCGTCAGCGAACACTGAAGCTTTCTTT	CAWSASANTEAFF
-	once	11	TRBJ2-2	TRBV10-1	TGCGCCAGCAGACAGTTCGGGGAGCTGTTTTTT	CASRQFGELFF
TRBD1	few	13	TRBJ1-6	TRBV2	TGTGCCAGCAGTGCTGACAGGGCTTCACCCCTCCACTTT	CASSADRASPLHF
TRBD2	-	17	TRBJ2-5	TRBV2	TGTGCCAGCAGTAAGGGGACTAGCGGTACTGGGGAAGAGACCCAGTACTTC	CASSKGTSGTGEETQYF
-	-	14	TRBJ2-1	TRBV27	TGTGCCAGCAGTTTAGGCGGAGAGTACAATGAGCAGTTCTTC	CASSLGGEYNEQFF
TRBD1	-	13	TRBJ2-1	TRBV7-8	TGTGCCAGCAGCTTAGCGCCGGACAGGTGGCAGTTCTTC	CASSLAPDRWQFF